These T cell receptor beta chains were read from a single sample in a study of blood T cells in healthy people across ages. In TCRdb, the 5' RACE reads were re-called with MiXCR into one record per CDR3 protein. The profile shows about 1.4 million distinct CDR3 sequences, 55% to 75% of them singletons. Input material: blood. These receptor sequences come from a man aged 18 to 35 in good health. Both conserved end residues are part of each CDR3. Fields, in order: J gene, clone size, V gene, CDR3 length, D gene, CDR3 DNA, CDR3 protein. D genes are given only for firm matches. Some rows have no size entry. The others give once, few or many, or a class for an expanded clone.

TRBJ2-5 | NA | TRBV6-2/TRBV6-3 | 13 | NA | TGTGCCAGCAGCAAAGCGCCTCAAGAGACCCAGTACTTC | CASSKAPQETQYF
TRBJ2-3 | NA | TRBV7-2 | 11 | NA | TGTGCCAGCAGCTTGATTGGTACGCAGTATTTT | CASSLIGTQYF
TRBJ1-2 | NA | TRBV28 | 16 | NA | TGTGCCAGCAGTTTATGGGGAATGTTTGACTACCATGGCTACACCTTC | CASSLWGMFDYHGYTF
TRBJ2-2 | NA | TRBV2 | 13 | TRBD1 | TGTGCCAGCAGTCAGGGGGTCACCGGGGAGCTGTTTTTT | CASSQGVTGELFF
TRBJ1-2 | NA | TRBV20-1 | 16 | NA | TGCAGTGCTAGAAGTCGGGCACGCGCCGTTAAGAGTGGCTACACCTTC | CSARSRARAVKSGYTF
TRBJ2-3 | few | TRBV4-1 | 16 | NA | TGCGCCAGCAGCCAAGATCTGCGTCCGGGCACAGATACGCAGTATTTT | CASSQDLRPGTDTQYF
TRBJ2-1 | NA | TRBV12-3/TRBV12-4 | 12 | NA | TGTGCCAGCAGTTTAGATTGGGTTGAGCAGTTCTTC | CASSLDWVEQFF
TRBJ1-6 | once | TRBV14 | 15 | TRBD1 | TGTGCCAGCAGCCAAACAGGGGGATATAATTCACCCCTCCACTTT | CASSQTGGYNSPLHF
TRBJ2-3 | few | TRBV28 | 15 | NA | TGTGCCAGCAGTCTACCGACAGTTCTCACAGATACGCAGTATTTT | CASSLPTVLTDTQYF
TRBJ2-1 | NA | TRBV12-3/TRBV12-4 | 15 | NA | TGTGCCAGCAGTCTACAGGGAGGCCCCTACAATGAGCAGTTCTTC | CASSLQGGPYNEQFF
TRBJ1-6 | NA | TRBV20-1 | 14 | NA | TGCAGTGCTAGCCGGGGATCCAATAATTCACCCCTCCACTTT | CSASRGSNNSPLHF
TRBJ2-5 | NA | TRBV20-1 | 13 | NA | TGCAGTGCTAGACACAGGTCCTTGGAGACCCAGTACTTC | CSARHRSLETQYF
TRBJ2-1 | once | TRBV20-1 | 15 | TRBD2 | TGCAGTGCGTACGCGCGGGAGGGGATCTACAATGAGCAGTTCTTC | CSAYAREGIYNEQFF
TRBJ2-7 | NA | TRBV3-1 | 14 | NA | TGTGCCAGCAGCCAATCATCCCCCTCCTACGAGCAGTACTTC | CASSQSSPSYEQYF
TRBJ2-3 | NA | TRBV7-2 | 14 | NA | TGTGCCAGCAGCCCTGACAGGAGCACAGATACGCAGTATTTT | CASSPDRSTDTQYF
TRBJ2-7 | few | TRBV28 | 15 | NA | TGTGCCAGCAGCCCAGGGCGTGGGGCGTCCTACGAGCAGTACTTC | CASSPGRGASYEQYF
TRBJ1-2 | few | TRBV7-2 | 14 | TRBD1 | TGTGCCAGCAGCCTTCGACAGGGCCACTATGGCTACACCTTC | CASSLRQGHYGYTF
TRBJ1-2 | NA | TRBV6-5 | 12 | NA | TGTGCCAGCTATTCCCCATCGACGGTCTACACCTTC | CASYSPSTVYTF
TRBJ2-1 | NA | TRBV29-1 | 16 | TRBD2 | TGCAGCGTGAGGGGGCATAGCGGGGGGCCGGAACCTGAGCAGTTCTTC | CSVRGHSGGPEPEQFF
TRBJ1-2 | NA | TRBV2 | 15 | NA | TGTGCCAGCAGTGAAGGATTCAGGTCGAGATATGGCTACACCTTC | CASSEGFRSRYGYTF
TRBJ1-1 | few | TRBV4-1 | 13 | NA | TGCGCCAGCAGCCAAGCACAGGGCACTGAAGCTTTCTTT | CASSQAQGTEAFF
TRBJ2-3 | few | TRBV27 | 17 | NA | TGTGCCAGCAGTCTCGGCCGACTAGGAGTATATGCAGATACGCAGTATTTT | CASSLGRLGVYADTQYF
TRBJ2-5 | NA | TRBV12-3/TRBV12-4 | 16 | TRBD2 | TGTGCCAGCAGCGGACTAGCGAGGGGGCCTCGGGAGACCCAGTACTTC | CASSGLARGPRETQYF
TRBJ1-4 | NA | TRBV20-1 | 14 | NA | TGCAGTGCTAGAGACCCAGACGGGAGTAAAAAACTGTTTTTT | CSARDPDGSKKLFF
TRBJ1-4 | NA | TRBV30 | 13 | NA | TGTGCCTGGACCCACACGTTTAATGAAAAACTGTTTTTT | CAWTHTFNEKLFF
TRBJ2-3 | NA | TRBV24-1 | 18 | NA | TGTGCCACCAGTGATTTGCAGACAACGGGACGGAGCACAGATACGCAGTATTTT | CATSDLQTTGRSTDTQYF
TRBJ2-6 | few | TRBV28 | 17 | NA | TGTGCCAGTAAAACCTCGAGTTATCTCTCTGGGGCCAACGTCCTGACTTTC | CASKTSSYLSGANVLTF
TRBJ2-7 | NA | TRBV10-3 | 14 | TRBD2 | TGTGCCACTTCCAGTGCGGGAGGGGGGTACGAGCAGTACTTC | CATSSAGGGYEQYF
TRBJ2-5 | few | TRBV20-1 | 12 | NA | TGCAGTGCTAGAGGGTTTGGGGAGACCCAGTACTTC | CSARGFGETQYF
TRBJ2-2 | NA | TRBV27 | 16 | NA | TGTGCCAGCAGTTTTACTAGTGGGGGGCACACCGGGGAGCTGTTTTTT | CASSFTSGGHTGELFF
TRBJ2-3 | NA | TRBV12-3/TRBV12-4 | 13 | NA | TGTGCCAGCAGGGTTTTAGGCACAGATACGCAGTATTTT | CASRVLGTDTQYF
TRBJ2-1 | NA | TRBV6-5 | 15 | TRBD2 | TGTGCCAGCAGTTACGCGGGGGGTTCCTACAATGAGCAGTTCTTC | CASSYAGGSYNEQFF
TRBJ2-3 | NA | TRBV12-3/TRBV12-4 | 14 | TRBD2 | TGTGCCAGCTCGGGACTAGCCTGGACAGATACGCAGTATTTT | CASSGLAWTDTQYF
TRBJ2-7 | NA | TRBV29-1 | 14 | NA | TGCAGCGTTGGGCATTTGCTGCAGGGCGGCGAGCAGTACTTC | CSVGHLLQGGEQYF
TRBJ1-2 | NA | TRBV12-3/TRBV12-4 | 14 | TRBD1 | TGTGCCAGCAGTCCGCCGGACAGGGTGGGGGGCTACACCTTC | CASSPPDRVGGYTF
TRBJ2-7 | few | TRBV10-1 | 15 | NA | TGCGCCAGCAGTGAGTCGACGCTACCTCGGGACGAGCAGTACTTC | CASSESTLPRDEQYF
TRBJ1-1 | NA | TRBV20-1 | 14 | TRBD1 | TGCAGTACTGAACGACAGGGGGGAAACACTGAAGCTTTCTTT | CSTERQGGNTEAFF
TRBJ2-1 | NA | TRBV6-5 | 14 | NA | TGTGCCAGCAGTTACACCGGGGCTAGCGATGAGCAGTTCTTC | CASSYTGASDEQFF
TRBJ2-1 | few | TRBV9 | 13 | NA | TGTGCCAGCAGTGTCGGGGCTTACAATGAGCAGTTCTTC | CASSVGAYNEQFF
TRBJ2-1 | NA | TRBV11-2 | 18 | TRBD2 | TGTGCCAGCAGCTTAGGACTAGCGGGGGGGAAATCCTACAGTGAGCAGTTCTTC | CASSLGLAGGKSYSEQFF
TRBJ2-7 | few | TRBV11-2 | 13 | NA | TGTGCCATTTCCGGGGCCAGCTCCTACGAGCAGTACTTC | CAISGASSYEQYF
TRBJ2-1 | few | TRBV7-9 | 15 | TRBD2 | TGTGCCAGCAGCTTAGGCACTAGCGGGAGTTTTGAGCAGTTCTTC | CASSLGTSGSFEQFF
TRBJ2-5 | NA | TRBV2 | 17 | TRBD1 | TGTGCCAGCAGAGCCGGATGGACAGGGGTTTCCCAAGAGACCCAGTACTTC | CASRAGWTGVSQETQYF
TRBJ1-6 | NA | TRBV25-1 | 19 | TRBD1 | TGTGCCAGCAGTGACCCCCGTCCCGGGACAGGGAAGGGTGATTCACCCCTCCACTTT | CASSDPRPGTGKGDSPLHF
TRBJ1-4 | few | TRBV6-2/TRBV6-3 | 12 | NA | TGTGCCAGCAACCGAGAGGATGAAAAACTGTTTTTT | CASNREDEKLFF
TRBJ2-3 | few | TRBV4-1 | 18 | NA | TGCGCCAGCAGCCCGACCGCCCCCCAAAACGTTGGGTCAGATACGCAGTATTTT | CASSPTAPQNVGSDTQYF
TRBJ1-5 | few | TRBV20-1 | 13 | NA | TGCAGTGGGACGGATGATAGCAATCAGCCCCAGCATTTT | CSGTDDSNQPQHF
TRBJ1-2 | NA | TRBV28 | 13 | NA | TGTGCCAGCAGCGCGAATAGGGATTATGGCTACACCTTC | CASSANRDYGYTF